In its sample, the clone carrying this T cell receptor beta chain was seen many times. The data belong to a study of T cell repertoires in cytomegalovirus infection. Each CDR3 protein gets one entry after TCRdb re-called the reads with MiXCR. The sample consists of more than 200,000 distinct CDR3 sequences, 9.1% of them appearing once. The ends were cut back, 6 bases at V and 5 bases at J, with 10 bases in the middle. CDR3 size: 12 residues. The source is a human donor in good health (CMV status not recorded). Some clones in this sample may be carry-over from other donors' samples. Specimen: PBMCs. The chain carries TRBV12-3 or TRBV12-4 and TRBJ1-2, with TRBD1 as a possible D gene (6 bases). The CDR3, as DNA: TGTGCCAGCAGAACAGGGAGATATGGCTACACCTTC. This gives the protein CASRTGRYGYTF.